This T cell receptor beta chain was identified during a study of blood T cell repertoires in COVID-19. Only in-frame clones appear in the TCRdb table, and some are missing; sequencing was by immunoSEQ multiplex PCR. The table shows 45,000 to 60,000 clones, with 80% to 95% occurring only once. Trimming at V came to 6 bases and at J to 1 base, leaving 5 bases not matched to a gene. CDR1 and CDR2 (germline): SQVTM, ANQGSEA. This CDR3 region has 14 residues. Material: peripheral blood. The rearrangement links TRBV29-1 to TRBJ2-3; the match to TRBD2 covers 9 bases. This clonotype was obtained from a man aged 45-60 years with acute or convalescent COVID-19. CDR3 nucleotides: TGCAGCGTGCAGACTAGCGGTCGCACAGATACGCAGTATTTT. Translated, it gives CSVQTSGRTDTQYF.